This T cell receptor (beta chain) was identified during a study of blood T cell repertoires in COVID-19. Overall study: Sites across the United States, Italy and Spain contributed samples from acute and convalescent COVID-19. T cells, B-cell-depleted T cells, or PBMCs supplied cDNA or gDNA.

In the study's own analysis: Reference gene primers were amplified, and this amplification served to estimate nucleated cell counts. TCRdb keeps only in-frame clones here, not all; method: immunoSEQ multiplex PCR. V and J calls and clone size are copied from that table; D and trimming were computed from the DNA. The sample contains 230,000 or so clones, approximately 90% of which appear only once. The germline V gene encodes CDR1 MGHRA and CDR2 YSYEKL. The J segment lost 1 base and the V segment lost 4 bases, leaving 6 bases of the junction unmatched. The CDR3 runs 15 residues. Donors were grouped by their self-reported clinical history.

V is TRBV4-1 and J is TRBJ1-1, with 7 bases fitting TRBD1. The clonotype originates from a woman aged 40 to 49 with acute COVID-19. The sample was PBMCs or T cells enriched from blood (not recorded which). The CDR3 sequence is CASSRSDRANTEAFF. As DNA, the CDR3 is TGCGCCAGCAGCCGAAGCGACAGGGCGAACACTGAAGCTTTCTTT.